This passage covers 26 T cell receptor beta chains from one sample sequenced in a study of blood T cells in healthy people across ages. Through a sample-barcoded 5' primer and a J-beta primer mix, a second PCR was run for roughly 6 to 11 cycles. TCRdb independently ran MiXCR on the 5' RACE reads; one entry per CDR3 protein. The table includes 500,000 to 550,000 distinct CDR3 sequences, approximately 25% detected once. Another study also made use of these data, one on T cells of mothers and their children.

The sample consisted of blood. The receptors here all came from a boy under 18 in good health.

The J gene is TRBJ1-1, the V gene TRBV7-8, with D possibly matching TRBD1 (6 bases). Germline CDR1 is SGHVS and CDR2 is FQNEAQ. Trimming took 5 bases from V and 8 from J, leaving 18 bases between them. The CDR3 runs 14 residues. Here the CDR3 reads CASSPVGQGREAFF. The CDR3 DNA reads as TGTGCCAGCAGCCCCGTCGGGCAGGGGAGAGAAGCTTTCTTT.

The V and J genes are TRBV6-5 and TRBJ2-1; tentatively, D is TRBD2 (6 bases). V lost 4 bases to trimming and J lost 5 bases, with 12 bases between them. The CDR3 runs to 14 residues. Germline V lookup: CDR1 MNHEY, CDR2 SVGAGI. In DNA form, the CDR3 reads TGTGCCAGCAGTTCGTACTCGGGAGACAATGAGCAGTTCTTC. This gives the protein CASSSYSGDNEQFF.

This clonotype appeared a few times. V is TRBV6-5 and J is TRBJ2-5, with 9 bases matching TRBD2. This CDR3 is built from 14 residues. With V trimmed by 8 bases and J by 6 bases, 10 bases remained unmatched. The germline gives CDR1 MNHEY, CDR2 SVGAGI. The CDR3 coding sequence is TGTGCCAGCCATAGCGGGAGTGGTAGAAAGACCCAGTACTTC. Encoded protein: CASHSGSGRKTQYF.

The chain employs TRBV20-1 and TRBJ2-7; D possibly corresponds to TRBD2 (6 bases). The CDR3 is made up of 16 amino acids. Germline-derived CDR1 and CDR2 are DFQATT and SNEGSKA (reference sequence). The ends were cut back, 1 base at V and 0 bases at J, with 16 bases in the middle. CDR3 in amino acids: CSARGDLAPSSYEQYF. CDR3 coding DNA: TGCAGTGCTAGAGGGGATCTAGCGCCGAGCTCCTACGAGCAGTACTTC.

This clonotype was observed a handful of times. The chain is built from TRBV29-1 and TRBJ2-5; 7 bases fit TRBD2. The junction had 11 bases not matched to a gene; V was cut back by 7 bases and J by 3 bases. This CDR3 contains 14 residues. The germline CDR1 and CDR2 sequences are SQVTM and ANQGSEA. In DNA form, the CDR3 reads TGCAGCGCAATTAAAGGGAGGGGAGAAGAGACCCAGTACTTC. It encodes CSAIKGRGEETQYF. Based on the CDR3 plus reference TRBV29-1 and TRBJ2-5, the full variable domain is SAVISQKPSRDICQRGTSLTIQCQVDSQVTMMFWYRQQPGQSLTLIATANQGSEATYESGFVIDKFPISRPNLTFSTLTVSNMSPEDSSIYLCSAIKGRGEETQYFGPGTRLLVL.

This clonotype was seen more than once but under ten times. The rearrangement joins TRBV28 to TRBJ1-2, with D maybe TRBD1 (5 bases). Deletions cut 6 bases from V and 2 bases from J, with 16 bases between. Germline V gene sequence: CDR1 MDHEN, CDR2 SYDVKM. The CDR3 length is 15 residues. The CDR3 region has the DNA TGTGCCAGCAGGGCAGGAGGGGATTACAACTATGGCTACACCTTC. Its protein is CASRAGGDYNYGYTF.

V gene TRBV6-9 combines with J gene TRBJ2-1, with 8 bases matching TRBD2. In germline, CDR1 is MNHGY, CDR2 SVAAGI. The CDR3 has 18 residues. V was pared by 5 bases and J by 2 bases, with 14 bases of the junction left unmatched. CDR3 sequence reads: CASSPLTGLVGAYNEQFF. CDR3 nucleotide sequence: TGTGCCAGCAGTCCTCTAACGGGACTAGTTGGGGCCTACAATGAGCAGTTCTTC.

This clonotype was seen a handful of times. The rearrangement uses TRBV12-3 or TRBV12-4 and TRBJ1-4; D unclear. The CDR3 length is 15 residues. V was shortened by 7 bases and J by 5 bases, with 17 bases between the two germline ends. CDR3 bases: TGTGCCAGCACATTGGGCTGGGCGACAAATGAAAAACTGTTTTTT. Residues: CASTLGWATNEKLFF.

This chain joins TRBV20-1 and TRBJ2-2; TRBD1 matches at 10 bases. This CDR3 spans 15 amino acids. Trimming removed 6 bases from V and 6 bases from J; junction bases left unmatched: 10. Germline V gives CDR1 DFQATT, CDR2 SNEGSKA (reference sequence). Written as DNA, the CDR3 is TGCAGTGCCCCTGGACAGGGGGGATATCCCGGGGAGCTGTTTTTT. This codes for CSAPGQGGYPGELFF.

The J gene is TRBJ2-7, the V gene TRBV4-2; D is perhaps TRBD1 or TRBD2 (6 bases each). From germline, CDR1 is LGHNA and CDR2 YNFKEQ. Trimming cost V 6 bases and J 4 bases, with 16 bases left between them. The CDR3 is 14 residues long. CDR3 nucleotides: TGTGCCAGCAGTCCTTCCCTAGGGGGGTACGAGCAGTACTTC. Protein: CASSPSLGGYEQYF.

This clonotype was counted ten times or more. This chain uses TRBV5-1 with TRBJ2-3; 7 nucleotides agree with TRBD1. In germline, CDR1 is SGHRS, CDR2 YFSETQ. Losses at the gene ends were 4 bases for V and 4 bases for J; bases not matched to a gene: 6. The CDR3 is 14 residues long. CDR3 sequence reads: CASSNRGPPDTQYF. The CDR3, as DNA: TGCGCCAGCAGCAACAGGGGACCACCAGATACGCAGTATTTT.

This clonotype was picked up many times. The chain joins TRBV28 to TRBJ2-1; no firm D call. CDR1 and CDR2 from the germline V gene are MDHEN and SYDVKM. V gave up 3 bases and J gave up 0 bases, with 9 bases separating them. This CDR3 contains 15 residues. CDR3: CASSFRQSSYNEQFF. In DNA, the CDR3 is TGTGCCAGCAGTTTCCGTCAGAGCTCCTACAATGAGCAGTTCTTC.

This clonotype appeared a few times. The gene calls are TRBV5-1 and TRBJ2-7; 7 bases align to TRBD1. V shed 4 bases, J shed 1 base, and the junction held 8 bases outside the gene matches. CDR3 length: 15 amino acids. The V gene's germline CDR1 is SGHRS and CDR2 YFSETQ. The CDR3 here is CASSPGQVRSYEQYF. The CDR3 nucleotides read TGCGCCAGCAGCCCAGGACAGGTTCGGTCCTACGAGCAGTACTTC.

This clonotype has ten or more counts. The gene calls are TRBV13 and TRBJ2-5; a possible D gene is TRBD1 (6 bases). TRBJ2-7 matches the DNA end more closely, so the J call is doubtful. The germline CDR1 and CDR2 sequences are PRHDT and FYEKMQ (reference sequence). The CDR3 runs to 13 residues. For the CDR3, the DNA is TGTGCCAGCAGCCCCCAGGGGACCTACGAGCAGTACTTC. The encoded protein is CASSPQGTYEQYF.

J is TRBJ2-7 and V is TRBV6-1; 11 bases map to TRBD1. The CDR3 extends over 15 amino acids. The V gene's germline CDR1 is MNHNS and CDR2 SASEGT. J was trimmed by 3 bases and V by 7 bases; bases with no gene match: 8. The CDR3 DNA is TGTGCCAGCAAAACAACCGGGACAGGGGGCTACGAGCAGTACTTC. This gives the protein CASKTTGTGGYEQYF.

In its sample, this clonotype was seen a few times. The chain is built from TRBV30 and TRBJ1-1, with TRBD1 identical over 11 bases. CDR3 length equals 14 residues. V dropped 5 bases and J dropped 2; count of bases not matched to a gene: 4. CDR1 and CDR2 from the germline V gene are GTSNPN and SVGIG (reference sequence). The CDR3: CAWGTGGYNTEAFF. The CDR3 nucleotides are TGTGCCTGGGGGACAGGGGGATACAACACTGAAGCTTTCTTT.

This clonotype was seen a few times. The gene calls are TRBV27 and TRBJ2-5; 8 bases are shared with TRBD1. The CDR3 totals 17 residues. Losses at the gene ends were 6 bases for V and 0 bases for J; bases not matched to a gene: 12. Germline lookup yields CDR1 MNHEY and CDR2 SMNVEV (reference sequence). CDR3 nucleotide sequence: TGTGCCAGCAGCAGCGACAGGGGAAAAGGGTACCAAGAGACCCAGTACTTC. This gives the protein CASSSDRGKGYQETQYF.

A few counts support this clonotype. The V call is TRBV11-2, the J call TRBJ1-6, with D perhaps matching TRBD1 (5 bases). There are 16 residues in the CDR3. Germline V gives CDR1 SGHAT, CDR2 FQNNGV. Trimming took 4 bases from V and 9 from J, leaving 19 bases between them. The CDR3 bases are TGTGCCAGCAGCTGGGGGGTTAACCCAAGGGGTTCACCCCTCCACTTT. Its protein is CASSWGVNPRGSPLHF. Full variable domain (missing parts from reference TRBV11-2 and TRBJ1-6): EAGVAQSPRYKIIEKRQSVAFWCNPISGHATLYWYQQILGQGPKLLIQFQNNGVVDDSQLPKDRFSAERLKGVDSTLKIQPAKLEDSAVYLCASSWGVNPRGSPLHFGNGTRLTVT.

CDR3 sequence: CSVEDRRKNYGYTF. In DNA form, the CDR3 reads TGCAGCGTTGAAGATCGGAGGAAAAACTATGGCTACACCTTC. The V gene is TRBV29-1, the J gene TRBJ1-2; D gene uncertain. The length of the CDR3 is 14 residues. Germline V CDR1 and CDR2: SQVTM, ANQGSEA. V was clipped by 0 bases and J by 2 bases, with 10 bases between them.

The V gene is TRBV27, the J gene TRBJ1-5, with no clear D. CDR3 size: 15 residues. Trimming stripped 6 bases from V and 0 bases from J, with 12 bases between. In germline, CDR1 is MNHEY, CDR2 SMNVEV (reference sequence). The CDR3 reads CASRVSLYSNQPQHF. The CDR3 DNA follows: TGTGCCAGCAGGGTGAGTCTTTATAGCAATCAGCCCCAGCATTTT.

This clonotype was seen just once. The J gene is TRBJ2-1, the V gene TRBV20-1; 9 nucleotides agree with TRBD1. V was clipped by 0 bases and J by 4 bases; unmatched bases: 7. The CDR3 totals 16 residues. Germline loops: CDR1 DFQATT, CDR2 SNEGSKA (reference sequence). The CDR3 DNA reads as TGCAGTGCTAGAGATTATACGGGACAGGGTTACAATGAGCAGTTCTTC. Translation: CSARDYTGQGYNEQFF.

The chain combines TRBV29-1 with TRBJ2-1; 8 bases are a match to TRBD2. V lost 2 bases, J lost 0 bases, and 6 bases stayed unmatched. This CDR3 comprises 16 residues. From germline, CDR1 is SQVTM and CDR2 ANQGSEA. CDR3 nucleotide sequence: TGCAGCGTTGAATCGTTGCGGGAGGTCTCCTACAATGAGCAGTTCTTC. Its translation is CSVESLREVSYNEQFF.

At least ten counts were recorded for this clonotype. V is TRBV5-1 and J is TRBJ2-5; TRBD1 matches at 8 bases. Near its end, the DNA agrees better with TRBJ2-1, so the J call may be wrong. The germline V gene encodes CDR1 SGHRS and CDR2 YFSETQ. This CDR3 has 15 amino acids. CDR3 sequence reads: CASSPAGQGPNEQFF. CDR3 in DNA: TGCGCCAGCAGCCCCGCCGGACAGGGACCCAATGAGCAGTTCTTC.

This clonotype was seen many times. This chain connects TRBV10-3 to TRBJ2-7; D might be TRBD2 (5 bases). This CDR3 has 12 residues. CDR1 is ENHRY and CDR2 is SYGVKD in the germline V gene. V shed 7 bases and J shed 1 base, with 8 bases lying between them. CDR3: CAIKEDSYEQYF. The CDR3 bases are TGTGCCATCAAGGAGGATTCCTACGAGCAGTACTTC.

The gene calls are TRBV4-3 and TRBJ1-6; D is unclear. Germline V gene lookup returns CDR1 LGHNA and CDR2 YSLEER. Trimming left V 0 bases short and J 0 bases short, with 6 bases between. The CDR3 totals 16 residues. CDR3 DNA: TGCGCCAGCAGCCAAGAGCTCCGCTCCTATAATTCACCCCTCCACTTT. It is translated as CASSQELRSYNSPLHF.

The chain uses TRBV30 and TRBJ2-3; 8 positions match TRBD2. Germline CDR1 GTSNPN, CDR2 SVGIG (reference sequence). Unmatched junction bases numbered 11, after V lost 5 bases and J lost 1 base. The CDR3 extends over 16 amino acids. CDR3 region: CAWWIFGRGGTDTQYF. As DNA, the CDR3 is TGTGCCTGGTGGATATTCGGGCGGGGGGGCACAGATACGCAGTATTTT.